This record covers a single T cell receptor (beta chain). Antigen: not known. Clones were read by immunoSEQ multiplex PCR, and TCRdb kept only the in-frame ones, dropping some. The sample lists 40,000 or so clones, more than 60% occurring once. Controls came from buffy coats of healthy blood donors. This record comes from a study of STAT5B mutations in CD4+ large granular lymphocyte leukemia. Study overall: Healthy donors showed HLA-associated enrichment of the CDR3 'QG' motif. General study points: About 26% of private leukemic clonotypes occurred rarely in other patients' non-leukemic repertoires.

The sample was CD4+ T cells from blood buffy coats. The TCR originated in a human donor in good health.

The CDR3 region has the DNA TGCGCCAGCAGCTTGAGGGCGGGGGGCACAGATACGCAGTATTTT. This codes for CASSLRAGGTDTQYF. V and J are TRBV5-1 and TRBJ2-3; 7 bases agree with TRBD2. CDR1 SGHRS and CDR2 YFSETQ come from the germline V gene. CDR3 length: 15 residues. After removal of 1 base from V and 1 base from J, the junction contained 3 bases not matched to a gene.